The following is a TCR beta chain sequence with its context. This sample stems from a study of blood T cell repertoires in COVID-19. Assay: immunoSEQ multiplex PCR; the TCRdb copy retains only in-frame clones and omits some. This sample has about 120,000 clones, with less than 90% found just once. CDR1 is MDHEN, CDR2 SYDVKM, per germline. This CDR3 has 14 residues. V lost 8 bases to trimming and J lost 3 bases; unmatched junction nucleotides: 6. This chain uses TRBV28 with TRBJ2-1; 8 nucleotides line up with TRBD1. Specimen: PBMCs or T cells enriched from blood (not recorded which). This clonotype was sampled from a woman in her twenties or thirties who had recovered from COVID-19. Here the CDR3 DNA reads TGTGCCAGCTACCTACAGGGGGGCTACAATGAGCAGTTCTTC. This translates into CASYLQGGYNEQFF. The whole variable domain, remainder taken from reference TRBV28 and TRBJ2-1, is DVKVTQSSRYLVKRTGEKVFLECVQDMDHENMFWYRQDPGLGLRLIYFSYDVKMKEKGDIPEGYSVSREKKERFSLILESASTNQTSMYLCASYLQGGYNEQFFGPGTRLTVL.